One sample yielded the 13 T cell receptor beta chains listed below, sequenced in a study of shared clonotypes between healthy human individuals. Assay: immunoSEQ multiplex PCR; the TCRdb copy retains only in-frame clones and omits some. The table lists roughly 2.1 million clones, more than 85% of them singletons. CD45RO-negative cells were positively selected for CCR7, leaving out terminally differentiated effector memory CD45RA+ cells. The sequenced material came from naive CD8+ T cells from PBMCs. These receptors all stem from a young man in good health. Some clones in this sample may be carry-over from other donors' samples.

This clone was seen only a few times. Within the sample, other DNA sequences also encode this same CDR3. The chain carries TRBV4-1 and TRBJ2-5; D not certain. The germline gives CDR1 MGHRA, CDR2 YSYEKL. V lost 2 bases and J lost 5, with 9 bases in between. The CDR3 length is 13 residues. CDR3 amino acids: CASSQRGRETQYF. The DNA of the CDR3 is TGCGCCAGCAGCCAACGCGGTCGGGAGACCCAGTACTTC.

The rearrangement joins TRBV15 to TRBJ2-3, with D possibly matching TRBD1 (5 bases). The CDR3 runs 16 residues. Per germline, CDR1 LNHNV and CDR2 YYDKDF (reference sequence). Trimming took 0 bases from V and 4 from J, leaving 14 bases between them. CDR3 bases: TGTGCCACCAGCAGAGATTCGGTGCAGGGTTCAGATACGCAGTATTTT. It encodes CATSRDSVQGSDTQYF.

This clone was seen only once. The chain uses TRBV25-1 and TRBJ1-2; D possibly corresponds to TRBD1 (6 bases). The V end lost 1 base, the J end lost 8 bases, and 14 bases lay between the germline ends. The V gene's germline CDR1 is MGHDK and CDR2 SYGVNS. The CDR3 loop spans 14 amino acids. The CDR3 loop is CASSESRGGSGYTF. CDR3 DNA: TGTGCCAGCAGTGAATCGAGAGGGGGAAGCGGCTACACCTTC.

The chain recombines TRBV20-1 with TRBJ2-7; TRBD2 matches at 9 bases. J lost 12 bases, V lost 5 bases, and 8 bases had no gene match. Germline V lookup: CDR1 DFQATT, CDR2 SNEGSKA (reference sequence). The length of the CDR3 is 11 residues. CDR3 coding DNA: TGCAGTGCTGCCCCCGCGGGAGGGCCGTACTTC. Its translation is CSAAPAGGPYF.

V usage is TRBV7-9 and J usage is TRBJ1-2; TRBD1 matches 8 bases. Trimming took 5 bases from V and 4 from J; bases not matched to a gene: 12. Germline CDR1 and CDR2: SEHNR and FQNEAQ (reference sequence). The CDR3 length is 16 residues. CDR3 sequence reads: CASSPPSGGISYGYTF. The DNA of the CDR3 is TGTGCCAGCAGCCCCCCGTCAGGGGGCATTTCCTATGGCTACACCTTC.

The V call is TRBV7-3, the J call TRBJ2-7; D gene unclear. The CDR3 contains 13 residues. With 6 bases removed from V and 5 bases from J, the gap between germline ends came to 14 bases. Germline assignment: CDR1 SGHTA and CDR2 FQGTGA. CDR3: CASSYSRTHEQYF. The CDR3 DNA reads TGTGCCAGCAGTTACTCCAGGACCCACGAGCAGTACTTC.

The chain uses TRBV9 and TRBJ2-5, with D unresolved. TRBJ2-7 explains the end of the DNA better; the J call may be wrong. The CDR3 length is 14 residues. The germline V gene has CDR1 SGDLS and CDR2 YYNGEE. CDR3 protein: CASSGRASVYEQYF. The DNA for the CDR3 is TGTGCCAGCAGCGGACGGGCCTCGGTCTACGAGCAGTACTTC.

The DNA for the CDR3 is TGTGCCAGCAGCAGTGGACAGGGGCTCAATGAAAAACTGTTTTTT. Its translation: CASSSGQGLNEKLFF. The chain carries TRBV7-9 and TRBJ1-4, with 9 bases fitting TRBD1. This CDR3 has 15 amino acids. CDR1 SEHNR and CDR2 FQNEAQ come from the germline V gene (reference sequence). V was pared by 5 bases and J by 5 bases, with 6 bases of the junction left unmatched.

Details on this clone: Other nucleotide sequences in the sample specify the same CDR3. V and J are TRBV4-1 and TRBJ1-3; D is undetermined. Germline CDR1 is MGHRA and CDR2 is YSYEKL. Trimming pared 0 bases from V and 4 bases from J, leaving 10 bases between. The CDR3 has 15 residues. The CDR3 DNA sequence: TGCGCCAGCAGCCAAGATAGAGGCAGAGGAAACACCATATATTTT. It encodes CASSQDRGRGNTIYF.

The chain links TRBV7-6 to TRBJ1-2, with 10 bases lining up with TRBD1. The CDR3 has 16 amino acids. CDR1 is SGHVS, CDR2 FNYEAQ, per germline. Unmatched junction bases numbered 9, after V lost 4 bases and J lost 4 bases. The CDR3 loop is CASSSLPGDRGYGYTF. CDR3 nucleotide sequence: TGTGCCAGCAGCTCCCTACCCGGGGACAGGGGCTATGGCTACACCTTC.

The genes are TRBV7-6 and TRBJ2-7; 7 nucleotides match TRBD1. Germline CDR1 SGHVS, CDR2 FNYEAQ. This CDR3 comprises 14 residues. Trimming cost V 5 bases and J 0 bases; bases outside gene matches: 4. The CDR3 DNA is TGTGCCAGCAGCATTCGACAGGGCTCCTACGAGCAGTACTTC. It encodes CASSIRQGSYEQYF. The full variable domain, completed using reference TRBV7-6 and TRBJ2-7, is GAGVSQSPRYKVTKRGQDVALRCDPISGHVSLYWYRQALGQGPEFLTYFNYEAQQDKSGLPNDRFSAERPEGSISTLTIQRTEQRDSAMYRCASSIRQGSYEQYFGPGTRLTVT.

This chain's CDR3 is CAISEEPGNEQFF. In DNA form, the CDR3 reads TGTGCCATCAGTGAAGAGCCGGGCAATGAGCAGTTCTTC. The rearrangement links TRBV10-3 to TRBJ2-1, with D uncertain. The CDR3 has 13 amino acids. Germline lookup yields CDR1 ENHRY and CDR2 SYGVKD. Deletions cut 3 bases from V and 6 bases from J, with 9 bases between.

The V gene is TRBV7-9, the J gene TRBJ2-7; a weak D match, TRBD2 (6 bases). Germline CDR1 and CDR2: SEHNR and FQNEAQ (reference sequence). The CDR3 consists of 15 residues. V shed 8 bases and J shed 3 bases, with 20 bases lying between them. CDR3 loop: CASAKASEYNYEQYF. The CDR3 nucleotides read TGTGCCAGCGCGAAAGCTAGCGAGTATAACTACGAGCAGTACTTC.